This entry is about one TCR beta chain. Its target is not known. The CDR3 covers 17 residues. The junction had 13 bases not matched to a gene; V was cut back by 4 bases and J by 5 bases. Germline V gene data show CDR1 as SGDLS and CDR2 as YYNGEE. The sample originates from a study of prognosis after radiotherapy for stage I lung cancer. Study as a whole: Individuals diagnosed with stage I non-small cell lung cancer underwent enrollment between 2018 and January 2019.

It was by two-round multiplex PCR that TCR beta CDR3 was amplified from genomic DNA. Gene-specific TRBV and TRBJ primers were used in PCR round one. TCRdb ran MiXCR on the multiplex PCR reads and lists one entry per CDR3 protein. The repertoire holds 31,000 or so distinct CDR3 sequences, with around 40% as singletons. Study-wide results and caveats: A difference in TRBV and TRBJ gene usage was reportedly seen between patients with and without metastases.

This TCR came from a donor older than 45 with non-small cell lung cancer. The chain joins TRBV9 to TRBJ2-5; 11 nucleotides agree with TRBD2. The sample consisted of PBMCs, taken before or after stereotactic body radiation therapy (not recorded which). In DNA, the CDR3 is TGTGCCAGCAGCACTTCGACTAGCGGGGAAGGCGAGGAGACCCAGTACTTC. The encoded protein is CASSTSTSGEGEETQYF. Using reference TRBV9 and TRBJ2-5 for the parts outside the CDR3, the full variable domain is DSGVTQTPKHLITATGQRVTLRCSPRSGDLSVYWYQQSLDQGLQFLIQYYNGEERAKGNILERFSAQQFPDLHSELNLSSLELGDSALYFCASSTSTSGEGEETQYFGPGTRLLVL.